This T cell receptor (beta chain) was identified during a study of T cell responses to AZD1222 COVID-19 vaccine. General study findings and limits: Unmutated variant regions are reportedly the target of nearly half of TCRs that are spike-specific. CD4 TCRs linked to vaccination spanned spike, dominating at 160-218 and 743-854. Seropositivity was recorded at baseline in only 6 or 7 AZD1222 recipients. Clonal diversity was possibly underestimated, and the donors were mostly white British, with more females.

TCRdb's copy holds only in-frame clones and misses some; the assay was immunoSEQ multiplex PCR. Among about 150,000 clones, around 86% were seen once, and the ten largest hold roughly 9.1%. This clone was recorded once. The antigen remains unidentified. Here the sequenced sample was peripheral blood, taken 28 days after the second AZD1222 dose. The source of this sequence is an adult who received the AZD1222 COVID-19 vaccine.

The chain's CDR3 is CASSSEGGGYYEQYF. In DNA, the CDR3 is TGTGCCAGCAGCTCAGAGGGTGGCGGCTACTACGAGCAGTACTTC. The rearrangement joins TRBV27 to TRBJ2-7; a possible D gene is TRBD2 (5 bases). In germline, CDR1 is MNHEY, CDR2 SMNVEV (reference sequence). Between the trimmed V and J ends, which lost 6 bases and 3 bases, there was a span of 18 bases. The CDR3 consists of 15 residues.